The T cell receptor beta chain described here comes from a study of cytomegalovirus exposure and HLA in healthy donors. As for the study in general: Early on, a data release was issued that held roughly 80 million unique TCRs from HLA-typed donors.

A multiplex PCR was run with 60 Vbeta primers and 13 Jbeta primers. Clones were sequenced by immunoSEQ multiplex PCR, and TCRdb holds only the in-frame ones, with some missing. The sample consists of 100,000 to 150,000 clones, over 65% of them appearing once. Per germline, CDR1 MGHRA and CDR2 YSYEKL. This CDR3 is built from 16 residues. The V end was cut by 0 bases, the J end by 12 bases, with 20 bases between. Concerning this clone itself: Its antigen is as yet unknown.

Overall study findings and caveats: In vitro confirmation showed three CMV-associated chains to be CMV antigen specific. Some TCR beta chains (more than 150 of them) were listed as cytomegalovirus-associated. Reportedly, fewer N-insertions than the approximately 610-donor mean appeared in an Asian-associated ancestry cluster in a later analysis.

The sample was PBMCs. The rearrangement uses TRBV4-1 and TRBJ1-4; D not resolved. The source of this sequence is a man younger than 35 in good health and CMV-seropositive. The chain's CDR3 is CASSQDREYNYLELFF. CDR3 bases: TGCGCCAGCAGCCAAGATCGCGAGTACAACTACTTGGAACTGTTTTTT.